This paragraph reports one TCR beta chain. Assay used: immunoSEQ multiplex PCR; TCRdb lists only in-frame clones, some missing. The table has roughly 140,000 clones, around 91% seen once. Per the germline V gene, CDR1 is SGDLS and CDR2 is YYNGEE. Trimming took 4 bases from V and 3 from J, leaving 16 bases between them. The CDR3 consists of 15 residues. The data were obtained in a study of T cell responses to AZD1222 COVID-19 vaccine. The TCR originated in an adult in good health. Sequencing used peripheral blood, obtained on day 0 of AZD1222 vaccination. The chain joins TRBV9 to TRBJ1-2, with D perhaps TRBD1 (6 bases). The CDR3 sequence: CASSSRGRGHYGYTF. The CDR3 DNA follows: TGTGCCAGCAGCTCCCGGGGCAGGGGCCACTATGGCTACACCTTC.